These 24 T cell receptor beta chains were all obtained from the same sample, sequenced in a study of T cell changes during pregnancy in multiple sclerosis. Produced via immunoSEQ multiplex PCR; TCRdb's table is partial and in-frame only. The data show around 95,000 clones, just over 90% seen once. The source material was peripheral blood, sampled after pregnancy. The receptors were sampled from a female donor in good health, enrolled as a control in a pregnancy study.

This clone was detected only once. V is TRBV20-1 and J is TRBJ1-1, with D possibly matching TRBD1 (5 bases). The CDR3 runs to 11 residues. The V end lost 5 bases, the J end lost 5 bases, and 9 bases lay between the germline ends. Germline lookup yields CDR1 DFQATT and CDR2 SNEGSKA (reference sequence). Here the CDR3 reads CSAPEGTEAFF. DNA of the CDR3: TGCAGTGCTCCGGAGGGGACTGAAGCTTTCTTT.

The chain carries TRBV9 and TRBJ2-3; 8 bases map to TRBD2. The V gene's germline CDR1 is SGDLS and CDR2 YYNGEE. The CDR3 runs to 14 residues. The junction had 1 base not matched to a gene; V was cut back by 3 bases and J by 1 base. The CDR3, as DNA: TGTGCCAGCAGCGCTAGCGGGCGCACAGATACGCAGTATTTT. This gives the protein CASSASGRTDTQYF. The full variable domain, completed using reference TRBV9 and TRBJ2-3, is DSGVTQTPKHLITATGQRVTLRCSPRSGDLSVYWYQQSLDQGLQFLIQYYNGEERAKGNILERFSAQQFPDLHSELNLSSLELGDSALYFCASSASGRTDTQYFGPGTRLTVL.

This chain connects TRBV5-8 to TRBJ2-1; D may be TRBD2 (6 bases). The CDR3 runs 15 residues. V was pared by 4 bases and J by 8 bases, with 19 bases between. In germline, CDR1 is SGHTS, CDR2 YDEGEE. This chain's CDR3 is CASSVLRGRGYEQFF. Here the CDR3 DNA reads TGTGCCAGCAGCGTTCTACGGGGGAGAGGCTATGAGCAGTTCTTC.

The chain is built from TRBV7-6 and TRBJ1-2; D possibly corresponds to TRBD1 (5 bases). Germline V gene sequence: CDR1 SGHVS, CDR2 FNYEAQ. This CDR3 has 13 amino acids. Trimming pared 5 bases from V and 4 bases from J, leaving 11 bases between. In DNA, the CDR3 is TGTGCCAGCAGCCGGGCCCAGGGCTATGGCTACACCTTC. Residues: CASSRAQGYGYTF.

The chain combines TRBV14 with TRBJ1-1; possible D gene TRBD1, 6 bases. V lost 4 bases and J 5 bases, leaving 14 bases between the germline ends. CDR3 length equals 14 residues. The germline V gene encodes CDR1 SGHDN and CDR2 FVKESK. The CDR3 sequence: CASSRDIGGTEAFF. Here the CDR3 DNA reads TGTGCCAGCAGCCGGGACATCGGGGGGACTGAAGCTTTCTTT.

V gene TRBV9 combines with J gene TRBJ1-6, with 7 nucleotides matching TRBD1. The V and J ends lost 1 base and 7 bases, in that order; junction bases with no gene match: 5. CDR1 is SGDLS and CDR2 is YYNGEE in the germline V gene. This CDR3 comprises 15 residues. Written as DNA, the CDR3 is TGTGCCAGCAGCGTACGGGACAGCACAAATTCACCCCTCCACTTT. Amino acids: CASSVRDSTNSPLHF. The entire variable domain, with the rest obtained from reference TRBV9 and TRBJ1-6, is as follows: DSGVTQTPKHLITATGQRVTLRCSPRSGDLSVYWYQQSLDQGLQFLIQYYNGEERAKGNILERFSAQQFPDLHSELNLSSLELGDSALYFCASSVRDSTNSPLHFGNGTRLTVT.

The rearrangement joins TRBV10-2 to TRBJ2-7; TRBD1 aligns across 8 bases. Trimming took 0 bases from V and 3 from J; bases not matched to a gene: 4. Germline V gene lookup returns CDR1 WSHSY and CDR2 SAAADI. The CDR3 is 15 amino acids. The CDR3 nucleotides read TGCGCCAGCAGTGAGTCGGCAGGGGGCCTCTACGAGCAGTACTTC. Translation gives CASSESAGGLYEQYF.

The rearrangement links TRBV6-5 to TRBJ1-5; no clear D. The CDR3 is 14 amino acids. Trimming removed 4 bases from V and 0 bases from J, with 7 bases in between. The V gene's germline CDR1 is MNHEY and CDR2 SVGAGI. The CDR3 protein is CASSSSLSNQPQHF. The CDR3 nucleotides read TGTGCCAGCAGTTCGTCCCTTAGCAATCAGCCCCAGCATTTT.

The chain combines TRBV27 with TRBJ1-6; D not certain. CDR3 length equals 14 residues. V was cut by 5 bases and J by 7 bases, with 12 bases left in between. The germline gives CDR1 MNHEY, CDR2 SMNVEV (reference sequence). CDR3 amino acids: CASSLGVGNSPLHF. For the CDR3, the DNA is TGTGCCAGCAGTCTCGGCGTGGGCAATTCACCCCTCCACTTT.

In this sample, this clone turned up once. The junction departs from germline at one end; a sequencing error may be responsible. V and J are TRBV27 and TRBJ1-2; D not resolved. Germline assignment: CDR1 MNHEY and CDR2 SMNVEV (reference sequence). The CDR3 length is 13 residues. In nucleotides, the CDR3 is TGTGCCAGCAGTCCAACAGTATTGGGCCGTCCAATCTTC. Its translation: CASSPTVLGRPIF.

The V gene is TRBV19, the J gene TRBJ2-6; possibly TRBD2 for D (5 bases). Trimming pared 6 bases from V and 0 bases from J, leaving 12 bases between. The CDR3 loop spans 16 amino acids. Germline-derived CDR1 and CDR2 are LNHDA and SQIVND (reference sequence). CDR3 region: CASSEGRNSGANVLTF. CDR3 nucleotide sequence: TGTGCCAGTAGCGAGGGAAGGAACTCTGGGGCCAACGTCCTGACTTTC.

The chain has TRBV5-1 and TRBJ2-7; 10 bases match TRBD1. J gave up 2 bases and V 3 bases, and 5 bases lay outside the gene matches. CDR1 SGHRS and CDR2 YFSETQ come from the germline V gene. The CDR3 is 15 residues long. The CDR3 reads CASSSRQGATYEQYF. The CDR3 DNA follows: TGCGCCAGCAGCTCGAGACAGGGGGCCACCTACGAGCAGTACTTC. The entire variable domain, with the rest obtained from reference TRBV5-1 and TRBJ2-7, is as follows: KAGVTQTPRYLIKTRGQQVTLSCSPISGHRSVSWYQQTPGQGLQFLFEYFSETQRNKGNFPGRFSGRQFSNSRSEMNVSTLELGDSALYLCASSSRQGATYEQYFGPGTRLTVT.

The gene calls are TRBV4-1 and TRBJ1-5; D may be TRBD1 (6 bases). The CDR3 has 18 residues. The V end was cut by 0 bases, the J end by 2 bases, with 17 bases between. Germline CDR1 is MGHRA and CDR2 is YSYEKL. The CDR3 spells CASSQDAAGVLGNQPQHF. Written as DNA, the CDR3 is TGCGCCAGCAGCCAAGATGCGGCAGGGGTATTGGGCAATCAGCCCCAGCATTTT.

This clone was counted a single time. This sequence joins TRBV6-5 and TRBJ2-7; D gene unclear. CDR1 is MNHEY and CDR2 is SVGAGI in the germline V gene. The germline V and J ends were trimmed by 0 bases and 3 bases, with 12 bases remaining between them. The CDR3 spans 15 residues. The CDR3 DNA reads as TGTGCCAGCAGTTACTCGACCGAACAGAGCTACGAGCAGTACTTC. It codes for CASSYSTEQSYEQYF.

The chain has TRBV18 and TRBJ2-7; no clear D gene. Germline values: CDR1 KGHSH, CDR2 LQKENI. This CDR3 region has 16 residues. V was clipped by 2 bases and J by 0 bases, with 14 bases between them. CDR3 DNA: TGTGCCAGCTCACCAGGTGAGGCCAGCAACTCCTACGAGCAGTACTTC. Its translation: CASSPGEASNSYEQYF. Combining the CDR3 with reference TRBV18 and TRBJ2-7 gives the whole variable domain NAGVMQNPRHLVRRRGQEARLRCSPMKGHSHVYWYRQLPEEGLKFMVYLQKENIIDESGMPKERFSAEFPKEGPSILRIQQVVRGDSAAYFCASSPGEASNSYEQYFGPGTRLTVT.

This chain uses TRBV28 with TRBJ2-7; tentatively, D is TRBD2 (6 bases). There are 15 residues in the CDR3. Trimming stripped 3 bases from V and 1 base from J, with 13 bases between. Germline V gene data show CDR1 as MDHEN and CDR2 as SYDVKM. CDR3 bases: TGTGCCAGCAGTTTCCGGGGGAGGTTATCCTACGAGCAGTACTTC. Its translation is CASSFRGRLSYEQYF.

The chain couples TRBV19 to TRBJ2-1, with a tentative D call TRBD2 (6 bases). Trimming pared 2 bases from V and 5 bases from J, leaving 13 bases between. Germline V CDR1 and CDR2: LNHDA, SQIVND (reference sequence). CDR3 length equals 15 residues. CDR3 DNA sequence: TGTGCCAGTAGTATAATCGACGGGGGAAACAATGAGCAGTTCTTC. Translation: CASSIIDGGNNEQFF.

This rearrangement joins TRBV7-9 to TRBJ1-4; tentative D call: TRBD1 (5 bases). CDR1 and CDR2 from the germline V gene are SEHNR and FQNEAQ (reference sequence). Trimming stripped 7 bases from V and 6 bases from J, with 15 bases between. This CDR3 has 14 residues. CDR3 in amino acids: CASKPGLPDEKLFF. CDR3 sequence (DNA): TGTGCCAGCAAACCGGGACTACCCGATGAAAAACTGTTTTTT.

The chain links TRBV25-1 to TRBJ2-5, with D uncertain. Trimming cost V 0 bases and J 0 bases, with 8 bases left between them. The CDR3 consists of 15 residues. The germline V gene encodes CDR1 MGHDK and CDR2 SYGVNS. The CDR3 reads CASSEYMQYQETQYF. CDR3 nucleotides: TGTGCCAGCAGTGAATATATGCAGTACCAAGAGACCCAGTACTTC.

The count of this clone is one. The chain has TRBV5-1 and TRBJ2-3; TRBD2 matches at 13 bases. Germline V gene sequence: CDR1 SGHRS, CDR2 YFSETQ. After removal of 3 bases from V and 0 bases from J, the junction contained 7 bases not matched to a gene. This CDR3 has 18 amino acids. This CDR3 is CASSSLPTSGGSTDTQYF. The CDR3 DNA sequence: TGCGCCAGCAGCTCCCTCCCGACTAGCGGGGGGAGCACAGATACGCAGTATTTT.

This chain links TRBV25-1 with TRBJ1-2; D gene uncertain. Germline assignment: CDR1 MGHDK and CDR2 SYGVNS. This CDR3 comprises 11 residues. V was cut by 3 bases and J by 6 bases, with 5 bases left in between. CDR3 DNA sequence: TGTGCCAGCAGTGAGGCAGATGGCTACACCTTC. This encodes CASSEADGYTF.

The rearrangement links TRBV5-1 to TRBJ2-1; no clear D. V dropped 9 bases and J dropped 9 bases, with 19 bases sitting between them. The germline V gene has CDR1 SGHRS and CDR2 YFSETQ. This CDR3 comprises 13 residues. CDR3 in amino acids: CATSETTNGEQFF. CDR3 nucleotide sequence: TGCGCCACCTCGGAGACCACCAACGGTGAGCAGTTCTTC.

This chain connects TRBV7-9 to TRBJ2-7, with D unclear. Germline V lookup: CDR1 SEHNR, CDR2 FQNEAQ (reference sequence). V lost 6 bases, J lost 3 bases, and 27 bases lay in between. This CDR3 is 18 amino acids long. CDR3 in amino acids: CASSPSIQLTFRIYEQYF. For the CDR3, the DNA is TGTGCCAGCAGTCCCTCCATACAACTAACCTTTCGAATCTACGAGCAGTACTTC. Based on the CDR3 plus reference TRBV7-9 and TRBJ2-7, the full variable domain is DTGVSQNPRHKITKRGQNVTFRCDPISEHNRLYWYRQTLGQGPEFLTYFQNEAQLEKSRLLSDRFSAERPKGSFSTLEIQRTEQGDSAMYLCASSPSIQLTFRIYEQYFGPGTRLTVT.

The CDR3 coding sequence is TGTGCCAGTAGTAGGGTAAACAGGGGCCAAGAGACCCAGTACTTC. As protein: CASSRVNRGQETQYF. The chain carries TRBV19 and TRBJ2-5; 7 nucleotides match TRBD1. CDR3 length: 15 residues. Unmatched junction bases numbered 6, after V lost 4 bases and J lost 1 base. Germline V CDR1 and CDR2: LNHDA, SQIVND (reference sequence). Together with reference TRBV19 and TRBJ2-5, the CDR3 gives the full variable domain: DGGITQSPKYLFRKEGQNVTLSCEQNLNHDAMYWYRQDPGQGLRLIYYSQIVNDFQKGDIAEGYSVSREKKESFPLTVTSAQKNPTAFYLCASSRVNRGQETQYFGPGTRLLVL.